This T cell receptor (beta chain) originates from a study of shared clonotypes between healthy human individuals. Comment on this clone: No antigen is known for it.

In the naive CD8 group, cells lacked CD45RO and were positively selected for CCR7, so terminally differentiated effector memory CD45RA+ cells were left out. The donor cohort consisted entirely of Caucasian adults residing in Nashville, Tennessee. Study-level points and caveats: Generation probability values for non-shared clonotypes were lower than those for clonotypes shared by all four donors.

CDR1 and CDR2 from the germline V gene are SEHNR and FQNEAQ (reference sequence). The germline V and J ends were trimmed by 1 base and 2 bases, with 6 bases remaining between them. The CDR3 is 13 residues long. The repertoire was sequenced with immunoSEQ multiplex PCR; TCRdb's copy has only in-frame clones and lacks some. The sample includes about 680,000 clones, roughly 94% of them seen just once. Sequencing was done on a sample of naive CD8+ T cells sorted from blood. The genes are TRBV7-9 and TRBJ2-7; no clear D gene. The clonotype originates from a man aged 25-45 years in good health. CDR3 sequence reads: CASSLDVAYEQYF. CDR3 sequence (DNA): TGTGCCAGCAGCTTAGATGTAGCCTACGAGCAGTACTTC.